Below are 28 T cell receptor beta chains sequenced from a single sample in a study of fetal regulatory T cell absence and autoimmunity. This table comes from immunoSEQ multiplex PCR, and its TCRdb copy is limited to in-frame clones, with some not included. The top ten hold about 2.1% of the sample, which has 95,000 to 100,000 clones, 72% seen once. The material sequenced was pancreas tissue. These receptor sequences come from a male donor with IPEX syndrome.

The J gene is TRBJ2-5, the V gene TRBV27; D is possibly TRBD2 (6 bases). Looked up from germline, CDR1 is MNHEY and CDR2 is SMNVEV (reference sequence). This CDR3 has 16 amino acids. V was pared by 3 bases and J by 0 bases, with 14 bases between. The chain's CDR3 is CASSFLPGLNQETQYF. CDR3 nucleotides: TGTGCCAGCAGTTTTCTCCCTGGACTAAACCAAGAGACCCAGTACTTC.

As concerns this clone: Other DNA sequences in this specimen translate into the identical CDR3. V is TRBV29-1 and J is TRBJ2-7; D is ambiguous. Germline V CDR1 and CDR2: SQVTM, ANQGSEA. V lost 2 bases and J lost 4, with 6 bases in between. CDR3 length equals 11 residues. The CDR3 region has the DNA TGCAGCGTTGAACAAGGGTACGAGCAGTACTTC. Translating gives CSVEQGYEQYF.

This clone has a handful of counts. The V call is TRBV7-9, the J call TRBJ2-7; 13 bases align to TRBD2. The V and J ends lost 5 bases and 0 bases, in that order; junction bases with no gene match: 7. CDR3 length equals 17 residues. Germline CDR1 reads SEHNR; CDR2 reads FQNEAQ (reference sequence). Written as DNA, the CDR3 is TGTGCCAGCAGCCCGGGACTAGCGGGGACAAGCTCCTACGAGCAGTACTTC. This translates into CASSPGLAGTSSYEQYF.

The gene calls are TRBV27 and TRBJ1-5; 7 bases are shared with TRBD1. The germline gives CDR1 MNHEY, CDR2 SMNVEV (reference sequence). The CDR3 length is 14 residues. The junction had 4 bases not matched to a gene; V was cut back by 8 bases and J by 0 bases. The CDR3 region is CASGGTASNQPQHF. DNA of the CDR3: TGTGCCAGCGGCGGGACAGCTAGCAATCAGCCCCAGCATTTT.

The chain couples TRBV4-1 to TRBJ2-2, with 14 bases matching TRBD2. This CDR3 contains 15 residues. Germline values: CDR1 MGHRA, CDR2 YSYEKL. V lost 5 bases and J lost 4; bases outside the gene matches: 0. For the CDR3, the DNA is TGCGCCAGCAGCGGACTAGCGGGAGGCACCGGGGAGCTGTTTTTT. It encodes CASSGLAGGTGELFF.

The chain combines TRBV27 with TRBJ1-5; maybe TRBD1 (6 bases). The V gene lost 6 bases and the J gene lost 7 bases, with 10 bases spanning the gap. Germline CDR1 and CDR2: MNHEY and SMNVEV (reference sequence). This CDR3 is 12 amino acids long. CDR3 residues: CASSSQGQPQHF. CDR3 bases: TGTGCCAGCAGCTCCCAGGGGCAGCCCCAGCATTTT.

The V and J genes are TRBV25-1 and TRBJ2-3; D call uncertain. This CDR3 region has 13 residues. Germline V gives CDR1 MGHDK, CDR2 SYGVNS. Trimming removed 3 bases from V and 0 bases from J, with 4 bases in between. The CDR3 coding sequence is TGTGCCAGCAGTGACAATAGCACAGATACGCAGTATTTT. Its protein product is CASSDNSTDTQYF.

A single count supports this clone. This chain connects TRBV4-2 to TRBJ2-3; D uncertain. V was cut by 3 bases and J by 2 bases, with 12 bases left in between. CDR1 is LGHNA and CDR2 is YNFKEQ in the germline V gene. The CDR3 has 15 amino acids. The CDR3 sequence: CASSHPDPPTDTQYF. CDR3 nucleotides: TGTGCCAGCAGCCATCCGGACCCCCCCACAGATACGCAGTATTTT.

This chain connects TRBV27 to TRBJ2-5; 16 positions agree with TRBD2. The CDR3 loop spans 17 amino acids. With V trimmed by 5 bases and J by 4 bases, 7 bases remained unmatched. Germline V CDR1 and CDR2: MNHEY, SMNVEV (reference sequence). CDR3 sequence: CASSPGTSGRGLETQYF. The CDR3, as DNA: TGTGCCAGCAGTCCCGGGACTAGCGGGAGGGGATTAGAGACCCAGTACTTC.

The rearrangement joins TRBV19 to TRBJ1-5; D ambiguous. This CDR3 comprises 15 residues. In germline, CDR1 is LNHDA, CDR2 SQIVND (reference sequence). V gave up 3 bases and J gave up 4 bases, with 13 bases separating them. CDR3: CASSIGVVSNQPQHF. In DNA, the CDR3 is TGTGCCAGTAGTATTGGGGTGGTCAGTAATCAGCCCCAGCATTTT.

The chain carries TRBV27 and TRBJ2-3; D gene ambiguous. This CDR3 has 14 residues. Germline values: CDR1 MNHEY, CDR2 SMNVEV (reference sequence). The V and J ends lost 7 bases and 0 bases respectively, with 11 bases between them. As DNA, the CDR3 is TGTGCCAGCAATGCGGCGTTTAGCACAGATACGCAGTATTTT. Protein product: CASNAAFSTDTQYF.

The sample holds a few counts of this clone. This rearrangement joins TRBV30 to TRBJ1-1, with D perhaps TRBD1 (6 bases). This CDR3 is built from 15 residues. Germline V gene data show CDR1 as GTSNPN and CDR2 as SVGIG (reference sequence). Trimming removed 2 bases at V and 8 bases at J, with 21 bases between. CDR3 in amino acids: CAWSQGRFGRCEAFF. The CDR3 bases are TGTGCCTGGAGTCAGGGGCGGTTCGGACGATGCGAAGCTTTCTTT.

The table lists this clone with a count of one. The genes are TRBV10-3 and TRBJ2-2, with 9 bases matching TRBD2. Unmatched junction bases numbered 3, after V lost 3 bases and J lost 7 bases. Per the germline V gene, CDR1 is ENHRY and CDR2 is SYGVKD. The CDR3 has 14 amino acids. CDR3: CAISERREGGELFF. The CDR3, as DNA: TGTGCCATCAGTGAACGGCGGGAGGGCGGGGAGCTGTTTTTT.

The chain joins TRBV5-1 to TRBJ2-1; TRBD2 might be the D (6 bases). This CDR3 is 15 amino acids long. Between the trimmed V and J ends, which lost 3 bases and 6 bases, there was a span of 16 bases. Germline CDR1 is SGHRS and CDR2 is YFSETQ. As DNA, the CDR3 is TGCGCCAGCAGCTCGGACACATGGGACTCCAATGAGCAGTTCTTC. It is translated as CASSSDTWDSNEQFF.

The genes are TRBV12-2 and TRBJ1-2; no DNA check was done on the table's D call, TRBD1. TRBV12-2 is a pseudogene segment. The CDR3 length is 13 residues. The CDR3 reads CASRLRQTYGYTF. CDR3 nucleotides: TGTGCAAGTCGCTTAAGACAGACATATGGCTACACCTTC.

This clone occurred a few times. This chain connects TRBV27 to TRBJ1-2; possible D gene TRBD1, 5 bases. Deletions cut 0 bases from V and 3 bases from J, with 8 bases between. This CDR3 is 14 amino acids long. The germline CDR1 and CDR2 sequences are MNHEY and SMNVEV (reference sequence). DNA for the CDR3: TGTGCCAGCAGTTTATCGCCAGGGTACTATGGCTACACCTTC. Translated, it gives CASSLSPGYYGYTF.

V usage is TRBV2 and J usage is TRBJ1-5; no clear D. V was clipped by 3 bases and J by 3 bases, with 15 bases between them. This CDR3 region has 16 residues. Germline CDR1 and CDR2: SNHLY and FYNNEI. The DNA of the CDR3 is TGTGCCAGCAGTGATGGTTCCGGCAGAGTCAATCAGCCCCAGCATTTT. Protein: CASSDGSGRVNQPQHF.

This clone was counted only a few times. This chain connects TRBV9 to TRBJ2-1; 7 bases are a match to TRBD2. Germline V lookup: CDR1 SGDLS, CDR2 YYNGEE. J was trimmed by 0 bases and V by 0 bases; bases with no gene match: 0. This CDR3 has 15 amino acids. For the CDR3, the DNA is TGTGCCAGCAGCGTAGGGACTAGCTCCTACAATGAGCAGTTCTTC. Encoded protein: CASSVGTSSYNEQFF.

J is TRBJ1-2 and V is TRBV5-1, with 8 positions matching TRBD1. V lost 4 bases to trimming and J lost 3 bases; unmatched junction nucleotides: 2. CDR1 is SGHRS, CDR2 YFSETQ, per germline. This CDR3 has 13 residues. The CDR3 spells CASSVDRDYGYTF. The DNA of the CDR3 is TGCGCCAGCAGCGTGGACAGGGACTATGGCTACACCTTC.

J is TRBJ2-3 and V is TRBV9; D could derive from TRBD1 or TRBD2 (5 bases each). The CDR3 is 13 amino acids. The germline gives CDR1 SGDLS, CDR2 YYNGEE. Trimming stripped 5 bases from V and 4 bases from J, with 11 bases between. CDR3 nucleotides: TGTGCCAGCAGTGGGGACCAGGCAGATACGCAGTATTTT. It translates to CASSGDQADTQYF.

This clone appeared once. At one end the junction does not follow the germline gene, possibly because of a read error. Other DNA sequences of this sample code for an identical CDR3. V gene TRBV5-1 combines with J gene TRBJ1-2; 7 bases are shared with TRBD1. The CDR3 has 13 amino acids. The germline CDR1 and CDR2 sequences are SGHRS and YFSETQ. The CDR3 loop reads CASSLTGLYGYTF. CDR3 in DNA: TGCGCCAGTAGCTTGACAGGGTTATATGGCTACACCTTC. Together with reference TRBV5-1 and TRBJ1-2, the CDR3 gives the full variable domain: KAGVTQTPRYLIKTRGQQVTLSCSPISGHRSVSWYQQTPGQGLQFLFEYFSETQRNKGNFPGRFSGRQFSNSRSEMNVSTLELGDSALYLCASSLTGLYGYTFGSGTRLTVV.

This chain links TRBV23-1 with TRBJ2-1; unclear D gene. TRBV23-1 is labeled an ORF, and its function is uncertain. V was pared by 6 bases and J by 3 bases, with 9 bases between. The CDR3 spans 13 residues. The CDR3, as DNA: TGCGCCAGCAGGGAGACTTACTACAATGAGCAGTTCTTC. Protein sequence: CASRETYYNEQFF.

The genes are TRBV27 and TRBJ1-1, with TRBD1 matching 7 bases. CDR1 MNHEY and CDR2 SMNVEV come from the germline V gene (reference sequence). Trimming took 5 bases from V and 2 from J; bases not matched to a gene: 11. The CDR3 is 16 amino acids. DNA for the CDR3: TGTGCCAGCAGTCCATCGACAGGGTGGGGTAACACTGAAGCTTTCTTT. Translating gives CASSPSTGWGNTEAFF.

The chain carries TRBV19 and TRBJ2-7; 8 bases line up with TRBD1. J lost 0 bases, V lost 5 bases, and 3 bases had no gene match. The CDR3 consists of 14 residues. The germline V gene has CDR1 LNHDA and CDR2 SQIVND (reference sequence). Written as DNA, the CDR3 is TGTGCCAGTAGTCTGACAGGGGCCTCCTACGAGCAGTACTTC. It specifies CASSLTGASYEQYF.

This chain connects TRBV5-1 to TRBJ1-2, with a tentative D call TRBD1 (6 bases). The CDR3 spans 15 residues. V was pared by 2 bases and J by 4 bases, with 15 bases between. Germline V gene sequence: CDR1 SGHRS, CDR2 YFSETQ. CDR3 amino acids: CASSFGRRGGYGYTF. CDR3 coding DNA: TGCGCCAGCAGCTTTGGCCGCAGGGGTGGCTATGGCTACACCTTC. The full variable domain, its missing parts supplied by reference TRBV5-1 and TRBJ1-2, is KAGVTQTPRYLIKTRGQQVTLSCSPISGHRSVSWYQQTPGQGLQFLFEYFSETQRNKGNFPGRFSGRQFSNSRSEMNVSTLELGDSALYLCASSFGRRGGYGYTFGSGTRLTVV.

V and J are TRBV18 and TRBJ2-6; no firm D call. This CDR3 contains 15 residues. Germline V gene data show CDR1 as KGHSH and CDR2 as LQKENI. The germline V and J ends were trimmed by 4 bases and 4 bases, with 11 bases remaining between them. The CDR3 is CASSHRPAGANVLTF. CDR3 in DNA: TGTGCCAGCTCACATAGGCCCGCGGGGGCCAACGTCCTGACTTTC. Based on the CDR3 plus reference TRBV18 and TRBJ2-6, the full variable domain is NAGVMQNPRHLVRRRGQEARLRCSPMKGHSHVYWYRQLPEEGLKFMVYLQKENIIDESGMPKERFSAEFPKEGPSILRIQQVVRGDSAAYFCASSHRPAGANVLTFGAGSRLTVL.

The V gene is TRBV4-1, the J gene TRBJ2-2; TRBD1 matches 7 bases. The CDR3 is 17 amino acids. With V trimmed by 3 bases and J by 8 bases, 15 bases remained unmatched. CDR1 MGHRA and CDR2 YSYEKL come from the germline V gene. CDR3 in amino acids: CASSQGPLRGWKGELFF. The CDR3 DNA reads TGCGCCAGCAGCCAGGGCCCCCTCAGGGGGTGGAAGGGGGAGCTGTTTTTT.

The chain recombines TRBV7-6 with TRBJ2-1, with no clear D. The germline CDR1 and CDR2 sequences are SGHVS and FNYEAQ. Trimming cost V 5 bases and J 1 base, with 12 bases left between them. The CDR3 contains 15 residues. The CDR3 DNA is TGTGCCAGCAGCCGCGGCTCCTATTCCTACAATGAGCAGTTCTTC. Its protein product is CASSRGSYSYNEQFF.